This T cell receptor beta chain was identified during a study of OX40 agonist ivuxolimab in advanced cancers. Study at large: Patients undergoing dose escalation presented with hepatocellular carcinoma, melanoma, renal cell or head and neck cancer. Three patients had partial responses: one hepatocellular carcinoma, two cutaneous melanoma.

Worth noting for this clone: Antigen unknown.

The repertoire was sequenced with immunoSEQ multiplex PCR; TCRdb's copy has only in-frame clones and lacks some. Among 14,000 to 15,000 clones listed, roughly nine tenths were seen once. The J segment lost 7 bases and the V segment lost 1 base, leaving 2 bases of the junction unmatched. Germline-derived CDR1 and CDR2 are MNHNS and SASEGT. The CDR3 is 15 residues long. Findings and limits, study-wide: CD4+ and CD8+ T cells in blood underwent clonal expansion by week 6 at 0.1 to 3.0 mg/kg. In general, CD8+ T cells held more expanded clones than CD4+ did, on average.

The sequences come from CD4+ or CD8+ T cells sorted from blood, collected in a trial of the OX40 agonist ivuxolimab. The TCR comes from an adult with an advanced solid tumor such as melanoma, head and neck, liver or kidney cancer. The genes are TRBV6-1 and TRBJ1-5; 12 positions agree with TRBD1. The CDR3 loop reads CASSEEGTGGQPQHF. The CDR3 DNA follows: TGTGCCAGCAGTGAAGAAGGGACAGGGGGCCAGCCCCAGCATTTT.